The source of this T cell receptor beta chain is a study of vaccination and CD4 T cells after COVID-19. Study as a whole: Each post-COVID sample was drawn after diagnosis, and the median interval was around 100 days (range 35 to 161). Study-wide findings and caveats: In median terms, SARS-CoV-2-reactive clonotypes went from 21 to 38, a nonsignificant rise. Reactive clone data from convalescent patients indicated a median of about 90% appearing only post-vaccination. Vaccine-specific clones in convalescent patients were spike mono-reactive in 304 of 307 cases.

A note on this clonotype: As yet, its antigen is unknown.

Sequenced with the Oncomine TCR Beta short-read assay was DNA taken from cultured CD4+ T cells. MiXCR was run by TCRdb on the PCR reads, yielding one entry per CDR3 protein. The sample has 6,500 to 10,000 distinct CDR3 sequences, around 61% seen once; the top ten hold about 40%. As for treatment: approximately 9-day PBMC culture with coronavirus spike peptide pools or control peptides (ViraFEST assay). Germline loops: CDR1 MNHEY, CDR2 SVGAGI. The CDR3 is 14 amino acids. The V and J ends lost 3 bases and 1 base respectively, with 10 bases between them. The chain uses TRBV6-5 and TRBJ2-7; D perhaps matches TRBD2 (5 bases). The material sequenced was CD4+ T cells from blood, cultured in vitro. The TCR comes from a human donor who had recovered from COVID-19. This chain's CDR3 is CASSYGLYSYEQYF. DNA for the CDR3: TGTGCCAGCAGTTATGGACTGTATTCCTACGAGCAGTACTTC.